This is a list of T cell receptor beta chains from one sample in a study of CD8 T cells in Susac syndrome. Each CDR3 protein gets one entry after TCRdb re-called the immunoSEQ multiplex PCR reads with MiXCR. The repertoire holds 150,000 to 200,000 distinct CDR3 sequences, around 95% seen once, with 0.075% to 0.1% in the top ten. The sequenced sample consisted of CD4+ T cells from PBMCs. The source of these receptors is a human donor with Susac syndrome. The CDR3 runs from the conserved cysteine through the conserved F or W. D genes are given only for firm matches. Clone size is given for some rows only: seen once, a few or many times, or a class if the clone is expanded.

abundance,j_gene,d_gene,v_gene,CDR3aa,CDR3nt
-,TRBJ1-1,TRBD1,TRBV9,CASSSDPGQGARGEAFF,TGTGCCAGCAGCTCCGATCCGGGACAGGGGGCGCGAGGGGAAGCTTTCTTT
-,TRBJ2-5,-,TRBV29-1,CSVNRPGETQYF,TGCAGCGTTAATCGGCCGGGAGAGACCCAGTACTTC
-,TRBJ2-5,TRBD1,TRBV5-6,CASSFVGTGMETQYF,TGTGCCAGCAGCTTTGTCGGGACAGGGATGGAGACCCAGTACTTC
-,TRBJ1-3,TRBD1,TRBV27,CASSRTGLSGNTIYF,TGTGCCAGCAGTCGGACAGGGCTCTCTGGAAACACCATATATTTT
-,TRBJ2-2,TRBD2,TRBV28,CASSLPGGRDQTGELFF,TGTGCCAGCAGTTTACCGGGAGGCCGCGATCAAACCGGGGAGCTGTTTTTT
-,TRBJ1-1,-,TRBV12-3/TRBV12-4,CASTKGLLNTEAFF,TGTGCCAGCACCAAGGGACTGCTGAACACTGAAGCTTTCTTT
-,TRBJ1-6,-,TRBV3-1,CASSPLIGYNSPLHF,TGTGCCAGCAGTCCCCTGATTGGGTATAATTCACCCCTCCACTTT
-,TRBJ2-7,-,TRBV6-2/TRBV6-3,CASSYPHRQRPYEQYF,TGTGCCAGCAGTTATCCCCACAGACAGCGACCCTACGAGCAGTACTTC
-,TRBJ1-2,-,TRBV20-1,CSASVLVFYTF,TGCAGTGCTAGCGTTCTGGTGTTCTACACCTTC
-,TRBJ1-1,-,TRBV28,CASSFTGAGTEAFF,TGTGCCAGCAGTTTTACGGGGGCGGGCACTGAAGCTTTCTTT
-,TRBJ1-2,TRBD1,TRBV15,CATSSGTVNGYTF,TGTGCCACCAGCAGCGGGACAGTAAATGGCTACACCTTC
-,TRBJ2-6,TRBD1,TRBV7-2,CASSLAVGGLTGANVLTF,TGTGCCAGCAGCTTAGCAGTAGGGGGCCTCACTGGGGCCAACGTCCTGACTTTC
-,TRBJ1-2,-,TRBV6-1,CASRPLGGGTGYDGYTF,TGTGCCAGCAGGCCCCTCGGCGGTGGCACGGGGTACGATGGCTACACCTTC
once,TRBJ2-5,TRBD1,TRBV9,CASSVGQGGGETQYF,TGTGCCAGCAGCGTAGGACAGGGGGGAGGAGAGACCCAGTACTTC
-,TRBJ2-2,-,TRBV18,CASSRLETGELFF,TGTGCCAGCTCACGGCTCGAAACCGGGGAGCTGTTTTTT
-,TRBJ2-6,-,TRBV5-1,CASSNGQLSGANVLTF,TGCGCCAGCAGCAACGGACAGCTCTCTGGGGCCAACGTCCTGACTTTC
-,TRBJ2-3,-,TRBV3-1,CASSRDHHGADTQYF,TGTGCCAGCAGCCGAGACCACCACGGGGCAGATACGCAGTATTTT